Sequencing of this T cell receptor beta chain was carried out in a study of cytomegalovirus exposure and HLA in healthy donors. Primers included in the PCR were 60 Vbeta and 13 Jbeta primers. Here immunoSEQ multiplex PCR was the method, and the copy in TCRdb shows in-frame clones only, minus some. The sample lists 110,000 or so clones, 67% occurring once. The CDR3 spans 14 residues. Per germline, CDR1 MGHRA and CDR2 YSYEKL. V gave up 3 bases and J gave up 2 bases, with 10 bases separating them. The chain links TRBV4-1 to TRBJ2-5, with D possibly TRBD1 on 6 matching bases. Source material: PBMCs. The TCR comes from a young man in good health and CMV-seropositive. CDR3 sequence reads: CASSQGTRQETQYF. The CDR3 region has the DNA TGCGCCAGCAGCCAGGGGACACGACAAGAGACCCAGTACTTC.